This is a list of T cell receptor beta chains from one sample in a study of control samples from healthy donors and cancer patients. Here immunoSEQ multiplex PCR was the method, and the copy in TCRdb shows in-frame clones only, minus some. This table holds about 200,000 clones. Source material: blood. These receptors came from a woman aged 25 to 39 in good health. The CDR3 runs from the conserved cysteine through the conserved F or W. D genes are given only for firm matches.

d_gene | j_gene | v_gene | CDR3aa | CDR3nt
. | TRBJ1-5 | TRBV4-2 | CASSQDRGVNQPQHF | TGTGCCAGCAGCCAAGATCGCGGTGTCAATCAGCCCCAGCATTTT
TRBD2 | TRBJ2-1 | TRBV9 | CASSVVAGGYNEQFF | TGTGCCAGCAGCGTAGTGGCGGGGGGGTACAATGAGCAGTTCTTC
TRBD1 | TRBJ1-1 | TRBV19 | CASSRGGDRATEAFF | TGTGCCAGTAGTCGGGGGGGTGACAGGGCCACTGAAGCTTTCTTT
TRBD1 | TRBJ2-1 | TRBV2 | CARLMGQGDPEFF | TGTGCCAGGCTAATGGGACAGGGGGATCCGGAGTTCTTC
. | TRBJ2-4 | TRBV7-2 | CASSSPPADLSSGIQYF | TGTGCCAGCAGCTCCCCTCCAGCGGACCTGAGCTCGGGCATTCAGTACTTC
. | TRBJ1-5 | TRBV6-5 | CASILNNQPQHF | TGTGCCAGCATCCTCAACAATCAGCCCCAGCATTTT
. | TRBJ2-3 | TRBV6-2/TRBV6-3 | CASSLEPVAQRWKRTDTQYF | TGTGCCAGCAGCCTTGAACCGGTGGCCCAGCGTTGGAAACGCACAGATACGCAGTATTTT
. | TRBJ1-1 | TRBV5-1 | CASSPSTGNTEAFF | TGCGCCAGCAGCCCTTCGACAGGGAACACTGAAGCTTTCTTT
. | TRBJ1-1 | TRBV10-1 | CASRVQQGGEAFF | TGCGCCAGCAGAGTTCAACAGGGTGGGGAAGCTTTCTTT
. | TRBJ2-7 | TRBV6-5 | CASSYGIQGRAYEQYF | TGTGCCAGCAGTTACGGTATCCAGGGTAGGGCCTACGAGCAGTACTTC
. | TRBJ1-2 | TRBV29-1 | CSVGGSKSSYGYTF | TGCAGCGTTGGGGGGAGCAAGTCCTCCTATGGCTACACCTTC
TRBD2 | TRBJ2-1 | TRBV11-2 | CASSLVGGGLNNEQFF | TGTGCCAGCAGCTTAGTTGGCGGGGGATTAAACAATGAGCAGTTCTTC
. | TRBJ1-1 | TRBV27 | CASSWGANTEAFF | TGTGCCAGCTCCTGGGGGGCCAACACTGAAGCTTTCTTT
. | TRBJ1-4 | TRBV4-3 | CASSMSGQAGNEKLFF | TGCGCCAGCAGCATGAGCGGTCAAGCGGGGAATGAAAAACTGTTTTTT
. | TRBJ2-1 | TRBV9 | CASSGQGYEQFF | TGTGCCAGCAGCGGGCAGGGCTATGAGCAGTTCTTC
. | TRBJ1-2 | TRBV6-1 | CASSEGGRGYTF | TGTGCCAGCAGTGAAGGGGGCCGTGGCTACACCTTC
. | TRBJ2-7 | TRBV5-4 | CASSLGGGEQYF | TGTGCCAGCAGCCTGGGTGGAGGGGAGCAGTACTTC
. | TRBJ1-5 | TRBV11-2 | CASSLWDNQPQHF | TGTGCCAGCAGCTTATGGGACAATCAGCCCCAGCATTTT
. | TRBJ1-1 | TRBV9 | CASSATVMNTEAFF | TGTGCCAGCAGCGCGACAGTCATGAACACTGAAGCTTTCTTT
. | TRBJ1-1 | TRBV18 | CASSPGQNTEAFF | TGTGCCAGCTCACCTGGACAGAACACTGAAGCTTTCTTT
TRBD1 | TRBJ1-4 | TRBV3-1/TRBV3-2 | CASSQGPGGGGFEKLFF | TGTGCCAGCAGCCAAGGGCCCGGTGGAGGGGGCTTTGAAAAACTGTTTTTT
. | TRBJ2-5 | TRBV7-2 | CASSLEPGRETQYF | TGTGCCAGCAGCTTAGAACCCGGGCGGGAGACCCAGTACTTC
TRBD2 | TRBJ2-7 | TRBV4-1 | CASSHRTGTRGVYEQYF | TGCGCCAGCAGCCACCGAACCGGGACTAGGGGTGTCTACGAGCAGTACTTC
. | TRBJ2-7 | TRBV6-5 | CARGGSAIYEQYF | TGTGCCAGGGGGGGAAGTGCGATATACGAGCAGTACTTC
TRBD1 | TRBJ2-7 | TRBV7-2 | CASSPQGAYEQYF | TGTGCCAGCAGCCCACAGGGGGCTTACGAGCAGTACTTC
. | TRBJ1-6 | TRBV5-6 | CASSRLGQHNSPLHF | TGTGCCAGCAGCCGATTGGGGCAGCATAATTCACCCCTCCACTTT
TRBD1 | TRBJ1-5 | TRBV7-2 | CASRDLGTGAFTQPQHF | TGTGCCAGCAGGGACCTAGGGACAGGAGCTTTTACTCAGCCCCAGCATTTT
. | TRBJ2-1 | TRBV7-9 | CASTKAGNRDEQFF | TGTGCCAGCACCAAAGCGGGTAACAGGGATGAGCAGTTCTTC
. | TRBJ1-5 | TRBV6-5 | CASSYGGAGQPQHF | TGTGCCAGCAGTTACGGCGGGGCCGGACAGCCCCAGCATTTT
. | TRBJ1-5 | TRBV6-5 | CASSYSAGALNQPQHF | TGTGCCAGCAGTTACTCGGCAGGGGCGTTAAATCAGCCCCAGCATTTT
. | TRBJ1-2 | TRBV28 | CASSQGGYGYTF | TGTGCCAGCAGCCAAGGAGGGTATGGCTACACCTTC
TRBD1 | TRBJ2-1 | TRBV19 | CASSIGQGGYNEQFF | TGTGCCAGTAGTATAGGACAGGGGGGTTACAATGAGCAGTTCTTC
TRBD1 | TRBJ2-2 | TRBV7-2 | CASSSGQGGGLDRGELFF | TGTGCCAGCAGCTCCGGACAGGGTGGGGGTTTGGACAGAGGGGAGCTGTTTTTT
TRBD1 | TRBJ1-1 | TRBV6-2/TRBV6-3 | CASSYGTAKYLNTEAFF | TGTGCCAGCAGTTACGGGACAGCCAAATACCTGAACACTGAAGCTTTCTTT
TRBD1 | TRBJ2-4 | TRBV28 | CASSHQGAQIAKNIQYF | TGTGCCAGCAGTCACCAGGGGGCCCAAATAGCCAAAAACATTCAGTACTTC
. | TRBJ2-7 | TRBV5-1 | CASSLRSYEQYF | TGCGCCAGCAGCTTACGGTCCTACGAGCAGTACTTC
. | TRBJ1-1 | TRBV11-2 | CASSLGGNTEAFF | TGTGCCAGCAGCTTAGGAGGGAACACTGAAGCTTTCTTT
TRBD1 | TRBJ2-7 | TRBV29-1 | CSVVIPNRGSSYEQYF | TGCAGCGTTGTTATCCCAAACAGGGGTAGCTCCTACGAGCAGTACTTC
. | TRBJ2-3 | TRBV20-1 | CSASPGRSGTDTQYF | TGCAGTGCCAGTCCGGGACGGAGCGGCACAGATACGCAGTATTTT
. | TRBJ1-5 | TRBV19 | CASRAGMDQPQHF | TGTGCCAGTAGGGCAGGGATGGATCAGCCCCAGCATTTT
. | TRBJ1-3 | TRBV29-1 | CSVSSSGNTIYF | TGCAGCGTTTCCTCCTCTGGAAACACCATATATTTT
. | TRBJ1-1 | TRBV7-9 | CASNTQVNTEAFF | TGTGCCAGCAACACACAGGTGAACACTGAAGCTTTCTTT
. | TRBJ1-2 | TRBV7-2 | CASSSRQVHGYTF | TGTGCCAGCAGCTCCCGACAGGTTCACGGCTACACCTTC
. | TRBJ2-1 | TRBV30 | CAWINCRGCNEQFF | TGTGCCTGGATTAACTGTCGGGGTTGCAATGAGCAGTTCTTC
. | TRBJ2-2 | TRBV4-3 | CASSHNRDTGELFF | TGCGCCAGCAGCCATAACAGAGACACCGGGGAGCTGTTTTTT
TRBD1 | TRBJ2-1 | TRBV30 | CAENSAGGNEQFF | TGTGCCGAAAACTCCGCAGGGGGCAATGAGCAGTTCTTC
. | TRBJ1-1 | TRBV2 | CASSERPGLGNTEAFF | TGTGCCAGCAGTGAGAGGCCAGGGTTGGGGAACACTGAAGCTTTCTTT
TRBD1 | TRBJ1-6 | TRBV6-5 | CARGTGINSPLHF | TGTGCCCGGGGGACAGGAATTAATTCACCCCTCCACTTT
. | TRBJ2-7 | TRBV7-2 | CASSFLGIDSYEQYF | TGTGCCAGCAGCTTTTTGGGCATCGACTCCTACGAGCAGTACTTC
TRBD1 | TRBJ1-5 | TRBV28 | CASTLPDRAGQPQHF | TGTGCCAGCACCCTTCCCGACAGGGCCGGTCAGCCCCAGCATTTT
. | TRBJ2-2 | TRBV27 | CASSRGWDRNTGELFF | TGTGCCAGCAGCCGGGGGTGGGACAGGAACACCGGGGAGCTGTTTTTT
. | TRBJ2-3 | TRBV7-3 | CASSLQVGGNTDTQYF | TGTGCCAGCAGCTTACAGGTTGGGGGAAACACAGATACGCAGTATTTT
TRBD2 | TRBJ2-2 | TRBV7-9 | CASRPGTSNSGGGELFF | TGTGCCAGCAGACCTGGGACTAGTAACTCTGGGGGCGGGGAGCTGTTTTTT
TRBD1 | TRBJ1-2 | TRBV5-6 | CASSLLDREGYGYTF | TGTGCCAGCAGCTTGCTGGACAGGGAGGGCTATGGCTACACCTTC